This TCR beta chain was captured by sequencing in a study of regulatory T cells in long-lasting Graves disease. Study summary: By definition, persistent Graves' disease involved antithyroid drugs for over 5 years alongside positive TSH receptor antibodies.

Points on this clonotype: Its matching antigen is unknown.

The ends lost 2 bases at V and 1 base at J; junction bases unmatched: 4. Germline CDR1 is SGHRS and CDR2 is YFSETQ. The CDR3 is 15 residues long. Arm-PCR of CDR3 regions and iRepertoire HTBI primers were the basis on which TCR beta libraries were built. TCRdb fed the multiplex PCR reads into MiXCR, producing one record per CDR3 protein. Of approximately 380,000 distinct CDR3 sequences listed, less than 25% are singletons. Time point in this sample: persistent/refractory GD, antithyroid drugs over 5 years with positive TRAb. The TCR library used RNA extracted from PBMCs. Study results and limitations: Small numbers of samples may have cut accuracy.

The chain uses TRBV5-1 and TRBJ2-7; 9 bases match TRBD1. The sequencing here drew on peripheral blood mononuclear cells (PBMCs), taken when the disease was refractory, from a patient treated with antithyroid drugs. The origin of this receptor is a female donor with Graves disease. CDR3 in DNA: TGCGCCAGCAGCTTCACAGGGGGCCGATCCTACGAGCAGTACTTC. Its protein is CASSFTGGRSYEQYF.